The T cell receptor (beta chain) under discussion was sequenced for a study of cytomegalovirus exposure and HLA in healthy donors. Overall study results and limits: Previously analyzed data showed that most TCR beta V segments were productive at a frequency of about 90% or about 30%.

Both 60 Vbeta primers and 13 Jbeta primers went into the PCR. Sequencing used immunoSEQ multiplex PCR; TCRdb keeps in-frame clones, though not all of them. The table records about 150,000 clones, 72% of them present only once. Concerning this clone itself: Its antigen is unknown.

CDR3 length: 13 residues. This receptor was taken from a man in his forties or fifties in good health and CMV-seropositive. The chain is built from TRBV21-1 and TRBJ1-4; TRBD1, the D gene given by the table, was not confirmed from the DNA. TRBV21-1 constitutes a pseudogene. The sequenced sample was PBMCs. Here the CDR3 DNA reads TGTGCCAGCCGTGACAGGGACGATGAAAAACTGTTTTTT. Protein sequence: CASRDRDDEKLFF.